This TCR beta chain was retrieved from a study of blood T cell repertoires in COVID-19. Study as a whole: Nucleic acid was either cDNA or gDNA, and it came from T cells, B-cell-depleted T cells, or PBMCs.

TCRdb keeps only in-frame clones here, not all; method: immunoSEQ multiplex PCR. In the table there are fewer than 250,000 clones, more than 80% of which are singletons. Trimming took off 0 bases at V and 0 bases at J, with 8 bases between the two ends. This CDR3 has 15 amino acids. Germline V gene lookup returns CDR1 SGHRS and CDR2 YFSETQ. In terms of age and location, participants ranged from roughly 18 to 100 years and lived in roughly 22 US areas. Cohorts were determined from participant-reported clinical history. The gene calls are TRBV5-1 and TRBJ2-3; D is perhaps TRBD2 (5 bases). This clonotype originated in a man in his fifties who had been exposed to COVID-19. What was sequenced was PBMCs or T cells enriched from blood (not recorded which). The CDR3 nucleotides are TGCGCCAGCAGCTTGGTCCGGGGAAGCACAGATACGCAGTATTTT. It translates to CASSLVRGSTDTQYF.